One sample yielded the 19 T cell receptor beta chains listed below, sequenced in a study of blood T cells in healthy people across ages. Alongside a J-beta primer mix, a sample-barcoded 5' primer served in a second PCR lasting roughly 6 to 12 cycles. TCRdb analysed the 5' RACE reads with MiXCR anew, one entry per CDR3 protein. This table holds about 1.4 million distinct CDR3 sequences, 55% to 75% found once. Sequenced: blood. The source is a man aged 18 to 30 in good health.

The chain couples TRBV4-3 to TRBJ2-4; D possibly corresponds to TRBD1 (5 bases). V lost 0 bases and J lost 13, with 16 bases in between. This CDR3 has 14 amino acids. Germline values: CDR1 LGHNA, CDR2 YSLEER. This CDR3 is CASSQDRGRREQYF. CDR3 nucleotide sequence: TGCGCCAGCAGCCAAGATAGGGGTCGGAGAGAGCAGTACTTC.

The chain uses TRBV4-3 and TRBJ1-4; D is uncertain. The ends were cut back, 0 bases at V and 8 bases at J, with 19 bases in the middle. The CDR3 totals 17 residues. CDR1 is LGHNA, CDR2 YSLEER, per germline. The DNA for the CDR3 is TGCGCCAGCAGCCAAGACGTTGAGCGGGCTCGAGGGGAAAAACTGTTTTTT. Amino acid sequence: CASSQDVERARGEKLFF.

This rearrangement joins TRBV11-2 to TRBJ2-7; D unclear. The CDR3 runs to 14 residues. The germline V gene has CDR1 SGHAT and CDR2 FQNNGV. The V end lost 3 bases, the J end lost 1 base, and 10 bases lay between the germline ends. Here the CDR3 DNA reads TGTGCCAGCAGCTTTTGCAAGGGTTCCTACGAGCAGTACTTC. This sequence encodes CASSFCKGSYEQYF.

The gene calls are TRBV4-1 and TRBJ1-2; 8 nucleotides line up with TRBD1. In germline, CDR1 is MGHRA, CDR2 YSYEKL. The J segment lost 8 bases and the V segment lost 1 base, leaving 9 bases of the junction unmatched. The CDR3 extends over 15 amino acids. The CDR3 bases are TGCGCCAGCAGCCAAGGCCCCGACAGGGGTTACGGCTACACCTTC. It codes for CASSQGPDRGYGYTF.

The chain combines TRBV5-1 with TRBJ2-7; D uncertain. Germline CDR1 SGHRS, CDR2 YFSETQ. CDR3 length: 15 amino acids. With 7 bases removed from V and 1 base from J, the gap between germline ends came to 18 bases. The CDR3 reads CASSIRADASYEQYF. DNA of the CDR3: TGCGCCAGCTCAATTAGGGCAGACGCGTCCTACGAGCAGTACTTC.

This chain links TRBV11-1 with TRBJ2-3, with D tentatively TRBD1 (6 bases). The CDR3 spans 16 residues. Looked up from germline, CDR1 is SGHAT and CDR2 is FQDESV (reference sequence). With 3 bases removed from V and 4 bases from J, the gap between germline ends came to 17 bases. For the CDR3, the DNA is TGTGCCAGCAGCTTCAGGGGCCGACCGGTCTCAGATACGCAGTATTTT. It is translated as CASSFRGRPVSDTQYF.

V gene TRBV10-2 combines with J gene TRBJ1-1; TRBD1 agrees at 8 bases. Germline V gene data show CDR1 as WSHSY and CDR2 as SAAADI. There are 14 residues in the CDR3. V trimming: 6 bases; J trimming: 7 bases; junction bases outside the gene matches: 10. The CDR3 DNA reads TGCGCCAGCAGCCCCAAGGCCGGGACAGGTGAAGCTTTCTTT. Its translation: CASSPKAGTGEAFF.

The rearrangement joins TRBV20-1 to TRBJ2-5; TRBD1 is a possible D gene (6 bases). The V gene lost 3 bases and the J gene lost 6 bases, with 14 bases spanning the gap. The germline V gene encodes CDR1 DFQATT and CDR2 SNEGSKA (reference sequence). The CDR3 has 13 amino acids. CDR3 nucleotides: TGCAGTGCTAGTATGGGGGCCGGAAAGACCCAGTACTTC. Translated: CSASMGAGKTQYF.

Notes on this clonotype: One junction end does not reproduce the germline sequence, and a read error may be involved. CDR3 bases: TGCGCCAGCAGGTCCGCAGTATACGAGCAGTACTTC. This codes for CASRSAVYEQYF. The V gene is TRBV6-5, the J gene TRBJ2-4; the D is unclear. TRBJ2-7 explains the end of the DNA better; the J call may be wrong. The CDR3 is made up of 12 amino acids. Germline CDR1 is MNHEY and CDR2 is SVGAGI.

This clonotype turned up a few times. The chain joins TRBV15 to TRBJ2-2; D possibly uses TRBD1 or TRBD2 (5 bases each). Trimming left V 5 bases short and J 4 bases short, with 14 bases between. Germline CDR1 and CDR2: LNHNV and YYDKDF (reference sequence). The CDR3 contains 15 residues. DNA for the CDR3: TGTGCCACCAGCGAGCTTTCGGGGCCCACCGGGGAGCTGTTTTTT. Residues: CATSELSGPTGELFF.

The chain recombines TRBV18 with TRBJ1-2; 12 bases agree with TRBD1. From germline, CDR1 is KGHSH and CDR2 LQKENI. The CDR3 runs to 16 residues. Germline trimming cut 3 bases from V and 7 bases from J; bases unmatched to any gene: 9. In DNA, the CDR3 is TGTGCCAGCTCACCCCGGGACAGGGGGCTTTGGGTTGGCTACACCTTC. Its protein product is CASSPRDRGLWVGYTF.

The gene calls are TRBV6-5 and TRBJ1-2; D remains ambiguous. Germline CDR1 and CDR2: MNHEY and SVGAGI. V lost 2 bases and J 5 bases, leaving 15 bases between the germline ends. The CDR3 consists of 15 residues. CDR3 sequence reads: CASSYTWEKPYGYTF. CDR3 nucleotide sequence: TGTGCCAGCAGTTACACCTGGGAGAAGCCTTATGGCTACACCTTC.

This clonotype was seen a single time. The chain combines TRBV11-2 with TRBJ2-5; D is uncertain. The germline V and J ends were trimmed by 0 bases and 5 bases, with 10 bases remaining between them. The CDR3 is made up of 14 amino acids. Germline loops: CDR1 SGHAT, CDR2 FQNNGV. CDR3: CASSLDPSWETQYF. The CDR3 coding sequence is TGTGCCAGCAGCTTAGACCCCTCGTGGGAGACCCAGTACTTC.

This clonotype has just a few counts. The chain is built from TRBV7-2 and TRBJ2-5, with D tentatively TRBD1 (6 bases). This CDR3 comprises 14 residues. Germline loops: CDR1 SGHTA, CDR2 FQGNSA. The germline V and J ends were trimmed by 7 bases and 5 bases, with 17 bases remaining between them. The CDR3 coding sequence is TGTGCCAGCAACCAGGGGAATCCACGGGAGACCCAGTACTTC. Translation: CASNQGNPRETQYF. The whole variable domain, filled in from reference TRBV7-2 and TRBJ2-5, reads GAGVSQSPSNKVTEKGKDVELRCDPISGHTALYWYRQSLGQGLEFLIYFQGNSAPDKSGLPSDRFSAERTGGSVSTLTIQRTQQEDSAVYLCASNQGNPRETQYFGPGTRLLVL.

The chain carries TRBV20-1 and TRBJ2-4; TRBD2 matches 10 bases. Germline CDR1 DFQATT, CDR2 SNEGSKA (reference sequence). The CDR3 sequence is 19 residues long. V dropped 0 bases and J dropped 0; count of bases not matched to a gene: 11. The chain's CDR3 is CSARDPGLAVVLAKNIQYF. The CDR3 bases are TGCAGTGCTAGAGACCCCGGACTAGCGGTTGTACTAGCCAAAAACATTCAGTACTTC.

The V and J genes are TRBV27 and TRBJ2-7; a weak D match, TRBD2 (7 bases). The CDR3 covers 15 residues. Trimming stripped 7 bases from V and 1 base from J, with 17 bases between. Germline assignment: CDR1 MNHEY and CDR2 SMNVEV (reference sequence). The CDR3 protein is CASKGLGGLSYEQYF. The CDR3 DNA reads as TGTGCCAGCAAAGGACTAGGGGGATTATCCTACGAGCAGTACTTC.

This clonotype was seen more than once but under ten times. V gene TRBV20-1 combines with J gene TRBJ2-7, with D unresolved. The CDR3 totals 14 residues. CDR1 DFQATT and CDR2 SNEGSKA come from the germline V gene (reference sequence). V was shortened by 0 bases and J by 2 bases, with 11 bases between the two germline ends. CDR3 protein: CSARDRYSAYEQYF. The CDR3 DNA follows: TGCAGTGCTAGAGATCGGTACTCCGCCTACGAGCAGTACTTC.

The rearrangement uses TRBV2 and TRBJ1-4; 8 nucleotides match TRBD1. J was trimmed by 7 bases and V by 6 bases; bases with no gene match: 7. This CDR3 contains 14 residues. Per germline, CDR1 SNHLY and CDR2 FYNNEI. The CDR3 here is CASRADRDREKLFF. The CDR3, as DNA: TGTGCCAGCAGGGCGGACAGGGACCGTGAAAAACTGTTTTTT. The full variable domain, completed using reference TRBV2 and TRBJ1-4, is EPEVTQTPSHQVTQMGQEVILRCVPISNHLYFYWYRQILGQKVEFLVSFYNNEISEKSEIFDDQFSVERPDGSNFTLKIRSTKLEDSAMYFCASRADRDREKLFFGSGTQLSVL.

The sample holds one count of this clonotype. The V call is TRBV20-1, the J call TRBJ1-4, with 8 bases fitting TRBD1. CDR1 DFQATT and CDR2 SNEGSKA come from the germline V gene (reference sequence). V lost 0 bases and J lost 7; bases outside the gene matches: 4. This CDR3 has 14 amino acids. CDR3 DNA sequence: TGCAGTGCTAGAGACACAGGGGGGACTGAAAAACTGTTTTTT. Amino acid sequence: CSARDTGGTEKLFF.